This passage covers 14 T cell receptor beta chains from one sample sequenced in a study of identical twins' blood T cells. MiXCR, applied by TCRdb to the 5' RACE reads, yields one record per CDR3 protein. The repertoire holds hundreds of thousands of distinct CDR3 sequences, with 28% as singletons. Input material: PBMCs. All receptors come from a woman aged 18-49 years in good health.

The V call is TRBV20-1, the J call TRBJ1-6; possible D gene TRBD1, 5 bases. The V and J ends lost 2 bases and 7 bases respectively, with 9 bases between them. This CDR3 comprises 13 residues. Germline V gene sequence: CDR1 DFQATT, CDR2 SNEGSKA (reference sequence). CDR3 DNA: TGCAGTGCTAGACCGGAGGGGAATTCACCCCTCCACTTT. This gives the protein CSARPEGNSPLHF.

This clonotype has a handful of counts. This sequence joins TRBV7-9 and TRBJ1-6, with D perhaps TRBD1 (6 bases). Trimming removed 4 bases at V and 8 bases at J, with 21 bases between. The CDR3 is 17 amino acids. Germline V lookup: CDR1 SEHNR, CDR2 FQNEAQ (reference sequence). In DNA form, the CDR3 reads TGTGCCAGCAGCTCCCATGGGGGGGCATTTCTAGATTCACCCCTCCACTTT. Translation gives CASSSHGGAFLDSPLHF.

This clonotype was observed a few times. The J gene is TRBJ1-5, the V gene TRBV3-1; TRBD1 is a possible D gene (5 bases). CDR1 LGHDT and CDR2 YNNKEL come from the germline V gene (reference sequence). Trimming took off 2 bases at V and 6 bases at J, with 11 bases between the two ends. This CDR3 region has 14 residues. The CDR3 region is CASSQRVGGQPQHF. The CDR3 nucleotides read TGTGCCAGCAGCCAAAGGGTCGGGGGTCAGCCCCAGCATTTT.

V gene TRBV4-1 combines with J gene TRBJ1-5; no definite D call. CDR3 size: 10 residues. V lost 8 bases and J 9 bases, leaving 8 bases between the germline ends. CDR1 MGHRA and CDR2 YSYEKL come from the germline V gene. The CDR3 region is CASVGWPQHF. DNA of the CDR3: TGCGCCAGCGTCGGTTGGCCCCAGCATTTT.

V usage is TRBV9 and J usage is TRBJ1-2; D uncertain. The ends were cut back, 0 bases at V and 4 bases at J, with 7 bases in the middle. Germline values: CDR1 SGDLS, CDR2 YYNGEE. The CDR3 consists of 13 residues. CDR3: CASSVAGGYGYTF. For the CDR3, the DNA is TGTGCCAGCAGCGTAGCTGGAGGCTATGGCTACACCTTC. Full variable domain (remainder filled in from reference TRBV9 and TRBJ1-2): DSGVTQTPKHLITATGQRVTLRCSPRSGDLSVYWYQQSLDQGLQFLIQYYNGEERAKGNILERFSAQQFPDLHSELNLSSLELGDSALYFCASSVAGGYGYTFGSGTRLTVV.

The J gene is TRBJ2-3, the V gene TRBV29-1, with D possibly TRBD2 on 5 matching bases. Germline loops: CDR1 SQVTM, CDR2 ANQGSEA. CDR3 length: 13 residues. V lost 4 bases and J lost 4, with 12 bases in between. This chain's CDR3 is CSVGGPSADTQYF. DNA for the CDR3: TGCAGCGTTGGCGGGCCTTCGGCAGATACGCAGTATTTT.

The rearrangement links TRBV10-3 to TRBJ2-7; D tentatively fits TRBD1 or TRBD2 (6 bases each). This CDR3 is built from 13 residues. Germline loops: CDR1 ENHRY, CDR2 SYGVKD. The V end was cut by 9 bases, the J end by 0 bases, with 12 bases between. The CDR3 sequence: CAIRGGISYEQYF. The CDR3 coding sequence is TGTGCCATAAGAGGGGGGATCTCCTACGAGCAGTACTTC.

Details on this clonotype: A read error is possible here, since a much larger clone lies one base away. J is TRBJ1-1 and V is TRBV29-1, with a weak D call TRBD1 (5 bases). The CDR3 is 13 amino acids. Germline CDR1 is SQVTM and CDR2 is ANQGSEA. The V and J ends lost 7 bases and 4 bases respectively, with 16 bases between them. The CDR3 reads CSGGHGSGTEAFF. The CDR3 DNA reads TGCAGCGGAGGACATGGCAGCGGCACTGAAGCTTTCTTT. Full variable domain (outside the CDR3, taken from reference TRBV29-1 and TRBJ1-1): SAVISQKPSRDICQRGTSLTIQCQVDSQVTMMFWYRQQPGQSLTLIATANQGSEATYESGFVIDKFPISRPNLTFSTLTVSNMSPEDSSIYLCSGGHGSGTEAFFGQGTRLTVV.

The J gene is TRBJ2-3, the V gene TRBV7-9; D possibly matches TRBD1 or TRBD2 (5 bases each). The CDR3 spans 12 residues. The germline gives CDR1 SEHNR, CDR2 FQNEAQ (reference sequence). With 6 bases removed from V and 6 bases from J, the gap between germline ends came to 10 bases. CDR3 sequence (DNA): TGTGCCAGCAGGACCGGGGCTGATACGCAGTATTTT. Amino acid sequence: CASRTGADTQYF.

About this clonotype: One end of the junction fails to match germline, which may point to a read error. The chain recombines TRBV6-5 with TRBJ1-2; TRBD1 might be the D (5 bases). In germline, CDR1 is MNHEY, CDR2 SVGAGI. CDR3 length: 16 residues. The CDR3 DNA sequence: TGTGCCAGCGGTTACCAACCTACGACGGGGACCTATGGCTACACCTTC. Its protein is CASGYQPTTGTYGYTF.

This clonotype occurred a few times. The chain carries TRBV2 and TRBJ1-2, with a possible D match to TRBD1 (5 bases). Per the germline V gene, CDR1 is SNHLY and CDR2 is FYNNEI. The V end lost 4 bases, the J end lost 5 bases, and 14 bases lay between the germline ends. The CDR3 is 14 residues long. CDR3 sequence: CASSGAGTYYGYTF. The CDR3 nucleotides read TGTGCCAGCAGTGGCGCCGGGACCTATTATGGCTACACCTTC.

This CDR3 is CASSYLRGAQETQYF. As DNA, the CDR3 is TGTGCCAGCAGCTATCTAAGGGGTGCTCAAGAGACCCAGTACTTC. The rearrangement uses TRBV7-6 and TRBJ2-5, with D possibly matching TRBD1 (5 bases). The germline V and J ends were trimmed by 4 bases and 2 bases, with 14 bases remaining between them. From germline, CDR1 is SGHVS and CDR2 FNYEAQ. This CDR3 has 15 amino acids.

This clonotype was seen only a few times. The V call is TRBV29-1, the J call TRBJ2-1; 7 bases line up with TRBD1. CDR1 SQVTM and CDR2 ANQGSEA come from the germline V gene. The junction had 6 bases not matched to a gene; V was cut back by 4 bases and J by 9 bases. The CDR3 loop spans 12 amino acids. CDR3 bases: TGCAGCGTTGCCCAGGGGGATGGTGAGCAGTTCTTC. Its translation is CSVAQGDGEQFF.

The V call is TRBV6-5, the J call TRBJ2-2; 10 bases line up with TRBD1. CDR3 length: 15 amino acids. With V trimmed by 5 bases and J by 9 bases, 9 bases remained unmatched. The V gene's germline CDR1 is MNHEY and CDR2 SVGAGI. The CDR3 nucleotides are TGTGCCAGCAGTGTGGGACAGGGGATGGCCTGGGAGCTGTTTTTT. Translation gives CASSVGQGMAWELFF.